This TCR beta chain was identified in a study of T cell responses to AZD1222 COVID-19 vaccine. Study at large: Pooling of second doses given at about 4 or about 12 weeks was done.

Study-wide findings and caveats: The study sampled repertoires only after the peak T cell response. The study identified only six AZD1222 recipients as seropositive at baseline.

Assay: immunoSEQ multiplex PCR; the TCRdb copy retains only in-frame clones and omits some. The sample includes about 130,000 clones, 80% to 95% of them seen just once. Concerning this clone: Its antigen remains unidentified.

V was cut by 8 bases and J by 4 bases, with 8 bases left in between. CDR3 length: 12 residues. Germline assignment: CDR1 LGHDT and CDR2 YNNKEL (reference sequence). V and J are TRBV3-1 (or the pseudogene TRBV3-2) and TRBJ1-4, with unresolved D. The receptor's source is an adult in good health. The sequences come from peripheral blood, collected on day 0 of AZD1222 vaccination. The CDR3 here is CASQTNNEKLFF. The CDR3 nucleotides are TGTGCCAGCCAGACAAATAATGAAAAACTGTTTTTT.